One T cell receptor (beta chain) is described in this entry. The sample contains more than one DNA sequence encoding this CDR3. This sample is part of a study of TIL therapy for anti-PD-1-resistant metastatic lung cancer. Study information: Tumors carried a median roughly 1.5 non-synonymous mutations per megabase.

This CDR3 comprises 15 residues. V was trimmed by 0 bases and J by 0 bases, leaving 8 bases between them. CDR1 is SGHRS and CDR2 is YFSETQ in the germline V gene. Specified time point: pre-treatment sample, taken before nivolumab and TIL therapy. Sequencing used immunoSEQ v3. Only in-frame clones appear in the TCRdb table, and some are missing; sequencing was by immunoSEQ multiplex PCR. Here the sample spans about 60,000 clones, roughly 87% being singletons. The rearrangement links TRBV5-1 to TRBJ2-3, with D possibly being TRBD1 or TRBD2 (5 bases each). The TCR comes from a person aged 25 to 79 with non-small cell lung cancer. The sequenced sample was blood, obtained at baseline. The chain's CDR3 is CASSLVGVSTDTQYF. CDR3 coding DNA: TGCGCCAGCAGCTTGGTGGGGGTGAGCACAGATACGCAGTATTTT.